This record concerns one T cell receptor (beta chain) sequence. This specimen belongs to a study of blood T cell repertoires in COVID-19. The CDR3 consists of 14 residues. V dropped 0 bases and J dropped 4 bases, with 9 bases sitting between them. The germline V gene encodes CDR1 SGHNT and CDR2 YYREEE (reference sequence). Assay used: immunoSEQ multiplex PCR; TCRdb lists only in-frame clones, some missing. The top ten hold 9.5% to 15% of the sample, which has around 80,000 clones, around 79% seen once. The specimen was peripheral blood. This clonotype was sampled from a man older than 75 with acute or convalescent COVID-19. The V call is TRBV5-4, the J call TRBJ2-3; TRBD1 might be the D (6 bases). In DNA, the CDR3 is TGTGCCAGCAGCTTGGCAGGGGTGGCAGATACGCAGTATTTT. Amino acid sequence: CASSLAGVADTQYF. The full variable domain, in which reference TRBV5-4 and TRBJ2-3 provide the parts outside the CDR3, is ETGVTQSPTHLIKTRGQQVTLRCSSQSGHNTVSWYQQALGQGPQFIFQYYREEENGRGNFPPRFSGLQFPNYSSELNVNALELDDSALYLCASSLAGVADTQYFGPGTRLTVL.